The rows below give T cell receptor beta chains drawn from one sample of a study of shared clonotypes between healthy human individuals. Data came from immunoSEQ multiplex PCR; TCRdb stores just in-frame clones and leaves some out. The sample contains some 2.1 million clones, about 93% of which appear only once. The sequenced sample was naive CD8+ T cells from PBMCs. The source of these receptors is a man aged 18 to 35 in good health. Some clones in this sample may be carry-over from other donors' samples. Both conserved end residues are part of each CDR3. D genes are given only for firm matches. Clone size is shown for a subset of rows, as once, few, many or a class of expanded clone.

V: TRBV11-2
size: -
D: TRBD1
J: TRBJ2-1
DNA: TGTGCCAGCAGCAGGACAGGGGCTTTGTTCTTC
CDR3: CASSRTGALFF

V: TRBV18
size: -
D: -
J: TRBJ1-3
DNA: TGTGCCAGCTCACCCGGCGCCTCTGGAAACACCATATATTTT
CDR3: CASSPGASGNTIYF

V: TRBV4-1
size: -
D: TRBD2
J: TRBJ2-1
DNA: TGCGCCAGCAGCCAGGTTATACTAGCGGGAGGGCCACACAATGAGCAGTTCTTC
CDR3: CASSQVILAGGPHNEQFF

V: TRBV11-1
size: -
D: -
J: TRBJ2-7
DNA: TGTGCCAGCAGCTTTCGCAGGGACTACGAGCAGTACTTC
CDR3: CASSFRRDYEQYF

V: TRBV19
size: once
D: -
J: TRBJ2-5
DNA: TGTGCCAGTAGTACCCCGACAGGATCGCCAGAGACCCAGTACTTC
CDR3: CASSTPTGSPETQYF

V: TRBV15
size: -
D: -
J: TRBJ1-3
DNA: TGTGCCACCAGCAGAAGGAGTGGTAAATACAGCGTTCCCAGCTCTGGAAACACCATATATTTT
CDR3: CATSRRSGKYSVPSSGNTIYF

V: TRBV5-8
size: -
D: TRBD2
J: TRBJ2-5
DNA: TGTGCCAGCAGCTATAGACTAGCGGGAGGGCGAGAGACCCAGTACTTC
CDR3: CASSYRLAGGRETQYF

V: TRBV4-1
size: -
D: TRBD2
J: TRBJ2-6
DNA: TGCGCCAGCAGCCAAGAAGGAGCGGGAGCCGGGGCCAACGTCCTGACTTTC
CDR3: CASSQEGAGAGANVLTF

V: TRBV7-8
size: -
D: -
J: TRBJ2-7
DNA: TGTGCCAGCAGCCGATCCGGCCCCGAGCAGTACTTC
CDR3: CASSRSGPEQYF

V: TRBV6-1
size: -
D: -
J: TRBJ2-3
DNA: TGTGCCAGCAGCGAGTCGGGGGAGAGGGCAGATACGCAGTATTTT
CDR3: CASSESGERADTQYF

V: TRBV30
size: -
D: -
J: TRBJ2-7
DNA: TGTGCCTGGAGTGCTCCCGGACGGGTTTTTGACTACGAGCAGTACTTC
CDR3: CAWSAPGRVFDYEQYF

V: TRBV7-9
size: -
D: TRBD2
J: TRBJ2-3
DNA: TGTGCCAGCAGCTCCCGCGGGGGGACAGATACGCAGTATTTT
CDR3: CASSSRGGTDTQYF

V: TRBV4-1
size: -
D: TRBD1
J: TRBJ2-7
DNA: TGCGCCAGCAGCCTTTCCGGGACAGCAAGGACCGAGCAGTACTTC
CDR3: CASSLSGTARTEQYF

V: TRBV27
size: -
D: TRBD1
J: TRBJ2-7
DNA: TGTGCCAGCAGTACTTGGACAGGGGGCCTTTACGAGCAGTACTTC
CDR3: CASSTWTGGLYEQYF

V: TRBV6-5
size: -
D: -
J: TRBJ2-1
DNA: TGTGCCAGCAGTTACTCAGCTTACAATGAGCAGTTCTTC
CDR3: CASSYSAYNEQFF

V: TRBV9
size: once
D: TRBD1
J: TRBJ1-3
DNA: TGTGCCAGCACCCCCTCCGGGACAGTAAACTCTGGAAACACCATATATTTT
CDR3: CASTPSGTVNSGNTIYF

V: TRBV15
size: -
D: -
J: TRBJ2-7
DNA: TGTGCCACCAGCAGAGTAGGCAGGTCCTACGAGCAGTACTTC
CDR3: CATSRVGRSYEQYF

V: TRBV7-9
size: -
D: -
J: TRBJ2-7
DNA: TGTGCCAGCAGCAAGGGACCTGGGAGTTCCTACGAGCAGTACTTC
CDR3: CASSKGPGSSYEQYF

V: TRBV28
size: -
D: -
J: TRBJ1-5
DNA: TGTGCCAGCACAAGCCAGATGGATCAGCCCCAGCATTTT
CDR3: CASTSQMDQPQHF

V: TRBV5-4
size: -
D: TRBD2
J: TRBJ2-7
DNA: TGTGCCAGCAGCTTCGAGGCGGGAGGGCCCTACGAGCAGTACTTC
CDR3: CASSFEAGGPYEQYF

V: TRBV11-2
size: -
D: -
J: TRBJ2-3
DNA: TGTGCCAGCAGTCCCCCTCGACTAGGCGGGCAGTATTTT
CDR3: CASSPPRLGGQYF

V: TRBV28
size: -
D: -
J: TRBJ2-5
DNA: TGTGCCAGCAGTTTACAAGGGGTTGTAGAGACCCAGTACTTC
CDR3: CASSLQGVVETQYF

V: TRBV4-3
size: -
D: -
J: TRBJ1-2
DNA: TGCGCCAGCAGCCACCGGCTCACCTATGGCTACACCTTC
CDR3: CASSHRLTYGYTF

V: TRBV29-1
size: once
D: -
J: TRBJ1-2
DNA: TGCAGCGTTGAAGATGAGCGGGGCCGGTATGGCTACACCTTC
CDR3: CSVEDERGRYGYTF

V: TRBV5-4
size: once
D: -
J: TRBJ1-2
DNA: TGTGCCAGCAGCGAGGGGGTAATTGGCTACACCTTC
CDR3: CASSEGVIGYTF

V: TRBV5-1
size: -
D: TRBD2
J: TRBJ2-3
DNA: TGCGCCAGCAGGGGGACTAGCGGTGGCGCAGATACGCAGTATTTT
CDR3: CASRGTSGGADTQYF

V: TRBV27
size: -
D: -
J: TRBJ2-2
DNA: TGTGCCAGCACAGGGTCTTATACCGGGGAGCTGTTTTTT
CDR3: CASTGSYTGELFF

V: TRBV13
size: -
D: -
J: TRBJ1-4
DNA: TGTGCCAGCAGCTTACACAGTTACAATGAAAAACTGTTTTTT
CDR3: CASSLHSYNEKLFF

V: TRBV14
size: once
D: TRBD1
J: TRBJ2-7
DNA: TGTGCCAGTAGACAGGGGGGGACCTACGAGCAGTACTTC
CDR3: CASRQGGTYEQYF

V: TRBV27
size: -
D: -
J: TRBJ1-2
DNA: TGTGCCAGCAGCCCTATGGACAGATATGGCTACACCTTC
CDR3: CASSPMDRYGYTF

V: TRBV13
size: -
D: -
J: TRBJ2-1
DNA: TGTGCCAGCAGACGTGGGGGCTCCTACAATGAGCAGTTCTTC
CDR3: CASRRGGSYNEQFF

V: TRBV7-9
size: -
D: -
J: TRBJ2-1
DNA: TGTGCCAGCAGCTTAGCGCTGGCTAGCGAATACAATGAGCAGTTCTTC
CDR3: CASSLALASEYNEQFF

V: TRBV7-8
size: -
D: -
J: TRBJ2-7
DNA: TGTGCCAGCAGCTTAAGGGACGGCTACGAGCAGTACTTC
CDR3: CASSLRDGYEQYF

V: TRBV6-1
size: -
D: -
J: TRBJ1-3
DNA: TGTGCCAGCGGGGCCCCTGGAAACACCATATATTTT
CDR3: CASGAPGNTIYF

V: TRBV27
size: -
D: TRBD2
J: TRBJ2-2
DNA: TGTGCCAGCACCGACCTCGGGGGGACCGGGGAGCTGTTTTTT
CDR3: CASTDLGGTGELFF

V: TRBV11-2
size: -
D: TRBD1
J: TRBJ2-5
DNA: TGTGCCAGCAGCCGTGGACAGGGGGCCATGCGGGAGACCCAGTACTTC
CDR3: CASSRGQGAMRETQYF

V: TRBV7-9
size: -
D: TRBD2
J: TRBJ2-3
DNA: TGTGCCAGCAGCTTAGCCTCGCGGACTAGCGGGAGGTCAGATACGCAGTATTTT
CDR3: CASSLASRTSGRSDTQYF

V: TRBV6-1
size: -
D: -
J: TRBJ2-3
DNA: TGTGCCAGCAGTGACTCAAATCCGAGAGATACGCAGTATTTT
CDR3: CASSDSNPRDTQYF

V: TRBV19
size: -
D: TRBD2
J: TRBJ2-1
DNA: TGTGCCAGTCGCGGGAGTAATGAGCAGTTCTTC
CDR3: CASRGSNEQFF